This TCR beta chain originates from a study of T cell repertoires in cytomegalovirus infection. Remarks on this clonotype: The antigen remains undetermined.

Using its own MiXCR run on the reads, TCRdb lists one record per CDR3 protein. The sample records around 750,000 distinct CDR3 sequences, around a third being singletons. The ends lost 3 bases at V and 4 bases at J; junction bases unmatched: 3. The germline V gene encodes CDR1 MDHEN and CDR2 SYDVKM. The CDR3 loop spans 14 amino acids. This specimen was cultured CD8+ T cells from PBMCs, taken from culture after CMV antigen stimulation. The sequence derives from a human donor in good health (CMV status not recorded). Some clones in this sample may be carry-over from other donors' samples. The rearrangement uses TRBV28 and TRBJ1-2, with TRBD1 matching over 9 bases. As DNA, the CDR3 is TGTGCCAGCAGTTTTATACAGGGGGCCTATGGCTACACCTTC. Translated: CASSFIQGAYGYTF.